This TCR beta chain appears in the sequencing data of a study of T cell responses to AZD1222 COVID-19 vaccine. Study-wide background: Second-dose groups at about 4 or about 12 weeks were pooled.

The protocol was immunoSEQ multiplex PCR, while the TCRdb copy is restricted to in-frame clones and leaves out a portion. The top ten hold under 3.5% of the sample, which has approximately 150,000 clones, about 89% seen once. With regard to this clone: What it recognizes is unknown.

Germline-derived CDR1 and CDR2 are LGHDT and YNNKEL (reference sequence). The junction had 13 bases not matched to a gene; V was cut back by 4 bases and J by 4 bases. The CDR3 is 17 amino acids. Regarding the study as a whole: Clonal diversity was possibly underestimated, and the donors were mostly white British, with more females. Nearly half of spike-specific TCRs reportedly go after variant regions that carry no mutations. The study found vaccine-associated CD4 TCRs spanning spike, dominant at 160-218 and 743-854.

J is TRBJ2-3 and V is TRBV3-1 (or the pseudogene TRBV3-2), with 8 bases matching TRBD2. This specimen consisted of peripheral blood, obtained on day 0 of AZD1222 vaccination. The clonotype was recovered from an adult in good health. DNA of the CDR3: TGTGCCAGCAGCCCAATTCGCGGGCGGGGGGCCCCAGATACGCAGTATTTT. Translation gives CASSPIRGRGAPDTQYF.